This T cell receptor (beta chain) derives from a study of blood T cell dynamics during melanoma immunotherapy. This clone came up a few times. The protocol was immunoSEQ multiplex PCR, while the TCRdb copy is restricted to in-frame clones and leaves out a portion. The repertoire holds 7,500 to 9,500 clones, with approximately 81% as singletons. Time point noted: week 3, after first cycle of checkpoint inhibitor. Disease control meant complete response, partial response or stable disease at 12 weeks. The V gene's germline CDR1 is SEHNR and CDR2 FQNEAQ (reference sequence). Trimming took 5 bases from V and 6 from J, leaving 17 bases between them. This CDR3 comprises 14 residues.

The rearrangement links TRBV7-9 to TRBJ2-7; possible D gene TRBD2, 6 bases. Material: blood, obtained from a patient treated with checkpoint blockade. This receptor was identified in a human donor with melanoma. The CDR3 is CASSTRDLLGEQYV. CDR3 nucleotides: TGTGCCAGCAGCACTCGGGACTTGCTGGGCGAGCAGTACGTC.